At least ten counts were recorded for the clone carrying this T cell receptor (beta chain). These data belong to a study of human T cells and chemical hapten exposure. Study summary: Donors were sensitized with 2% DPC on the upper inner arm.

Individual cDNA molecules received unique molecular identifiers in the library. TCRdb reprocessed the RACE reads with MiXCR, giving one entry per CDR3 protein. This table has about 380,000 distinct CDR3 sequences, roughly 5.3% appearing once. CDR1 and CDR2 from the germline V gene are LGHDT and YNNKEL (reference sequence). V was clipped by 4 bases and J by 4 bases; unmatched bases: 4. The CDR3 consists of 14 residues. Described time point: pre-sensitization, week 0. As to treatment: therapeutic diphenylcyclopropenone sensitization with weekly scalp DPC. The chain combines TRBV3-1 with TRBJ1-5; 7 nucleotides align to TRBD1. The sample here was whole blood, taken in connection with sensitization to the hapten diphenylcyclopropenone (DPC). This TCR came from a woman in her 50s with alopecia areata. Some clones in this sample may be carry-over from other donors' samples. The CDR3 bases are TGTGCCAGCAGCCCGACAGGGAGGAATCAGCCCCAGCATTTT. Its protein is CASSPTGRNQPQHF.